The source of this T cell receptor beta chain is a study of radiotherapy plus CTLA-4 blockade in lung cancer. Study information: Among enrolled patients, under 20% responded and roughly 31% achieved disease control. Broader study findings: There was expansion of tumor-derived TCR clones in blood after radiotherapy plus ipilimumab.

This clone has just one count. The antigen remains undetermined. Germline assignment: CDR1 SGHRS and CDR2 YFSETQ. The ends were cut back, 4 bases at V and 0 bases at J, with 12 bases in the middle. The CDR3 is 15 amino acids. The table came from immunoSEQ multiplex PCR; TCRdb's copy has only in-frame clones and leaves some out. This sample has more than 90,000 clones, with about 80% found just once. Alongside CTLA-4 blockade with ipilimumab, patients with chemo-refractory metastatic non-small-cell lung cancer received focal radiation. The gene calls are TRBV5-1 and TRBJ2-3, with D tentatively TRBD1 or TRBD2 (5 bases each). The sample here was peripheral blood, taken from a patient treated with radiotherapy plus ipilimumab. This receptor was obtained from a human donor with non-small cell lung cancer that progressed on radiotherapy plus ipilimumab. Some clones in this sample may be carry-over from other donors' samples. The CDR3 bases are TGCGCCAGCAGCATGGTGGGGGTAAGCACAGATACGCAGTATTTT. Protein product: CASSMVGVSTDTQYF.